The 25 T cell receptor beta chains in this list originate from one sample, sequenced in a study of blood T cells in healthy people across ages. Primers used in a second PCR of roughly 6 to 11 cycles were a sample-barcoded 5' primer and a J-beta primer mix. MiXCR was run by TCRdb on the 5' RACE reads, yielding one entry per CDR3 protein. The data show fewer than 750,000 distinct CDR3 sequences, with around half seen just once and 20% to 25% held by the top ten. The sequencing sample was made of blood. These receptors came from a man older than 75 in good health.

This clonotype has more than one count but fewer than ten. The chain combines TRBV29-1 with TRBJ2-1; D ambiguous. The germline V and J ends were trimmed by 1 base and 6 bases, with 22 bases remaining between them. Germline V gene sequence: CDR1 SQVTM, CDR2 ANQGSEA. The CDR3 consists of 17 residues. CDR3 protein: CSVEAGPVDASSNEQFF. CDR3 sequence (DNA): TGCAGCGTTGAAGCTGGACCCGTGGACGCGAGTTCCAATGAGCAGTTCTTC.

The rearrangement uses TRBV6-5 and TRBJ2-5; 9 bases agree with TRBD2. The CDR3 sequence is 13 residues long. J lost 7 bases, V lost 7 bases, and 7 bases had no gene match. The germline gives CDR1 MNHEY, CDR2 SVGAGI. The CDR3 reads CASNPAGGGTQYF. For the CDR3, the DNA is TGTGCCAGCAACCCCGCGGGAGGGGGGACCCAGTACTTC.

This clonotype was seen more than once but under ten times. The V call is TRBV29-1, the J call TRBJ2-7; 8 bases are a match to TRBD2. The CDR3 totals 14 residues. The junction had 8 bases not matched to a gene; V was cut back by 7 bases and J by 0 bases. The germline V gene encodes CDR1 SQVTM and CDR2 ANQGSEA. CDR3 nucleotides: TGCAGCGCCCGTTCGGGACTAGGCTCCTACGAGCAGTACTTC. Residues: CSARSGLGSYEQYF.

This clonotype was picked up one time. The chain combines TRBV4-1 with TRBJ2-5, with TRBD1 matching 9 bases. Germline V gene sequence: CDR1 MGHRA, CDR2 YSYEKL. V was clipped by 0 bases and J by 5 bases; unmatched bases: 7. The CDR3 extends over 16 amino acids. DNA of the CDR3: TGCGCCAGCAGCCAAGAACCGGGACAGGGTTTGGAGACCCAGTACTTC. Amino acids: CASSQEPGQGLETQYF.

DNA for the CDR3: TGTGCCAGCAGCGCGGGACAGGGGGTATACAATGAGCAGTTCTTC. Amino acids: CASSAGQGVYNEQFF. This chain uses TRBV9 with TRBJ2-1; 11 bases fit TRBD1. The CDR3 contains 15 residues. V lost 3 bases and J lost 4; bases outside the gene matches: 3. The germline V gene encodes CDR1 SGDLS and CDR2 YYNGEE. Together with reference TRBV9 and TRBJ2-1, the CDR3 gives the full variable domain: DSGVTQTPKHLITATGQRVTLRCSPRSGDLSVYWYQQSLDQGLQFLIQYYNGEERAKGNILERFSAQQFPDLHSELNLSSLELGDSALYFCASSAGQGVYNEQFFGPGTRLTVL.

This sequence joins TRBV29-1 and TRBJ2-1, with D perhaps TRBD1 or TRBD2 (6 bases each). Germline-derived CDR1 and CDR2 are SQVTM and ANQGSEA. Deletions cut 7 bases from V and 4 bases from J, with 17 bases between. This CDR3 comprises 14 residues. This CDR3 is CSGNGGGSYNEQFF. In nucleotides, the CDR3 is TGCAGCGGGAATGGAGGGGGGTCGTACAATGAGCAGTTCTTC.

This chain connects TRBV20-1 to TRBJ1-2, with TRBD1 identical over 8 bases. V trimming: 3 bases; J trimming: 6 bases; junction bases outside the gene matches: 6. CDR1 is DFQATT, CDR2 SNEGSKA, per germline (reference sequence). This CDR3 comprises 13 residues. CDR3 in amino acids: CSASTDRDNGYTF. The CDR3 nucleotides are TGCAGTGCTAGCACGGACAGGGATAATGGCTACACCTTC.

The rearrangement links TRBV7-2 to TRBJ2-1; TRBD1 might be the D (6 bases). Trimming took off 7 bases at V and 2 bases at J, with 15 bases between the two ends. This CDR3 region has 15 residues. Germline V lookup: CDR1 SGHTA, CDR2 FQGNSA. CDR3 protein: CASTRGSDTYNEQFF. The CDR3 bases are TGTGCCAGCACCAGGGGTAGCGACACCTACAATGAGCAGTTCTTC.

The rearrangement links TRBV7-9 to TRBJ2-7; D tentatively fits TRBD1 or TRBD2 (6 bases each). Deletions cut 1 base from V and 3 bases from J, with 13 bases between. Per the germline V gene, CDR1 is SEHNR and CDR2 is FQNEAQ (reference sequence). The CDR3 consists of 15 residues. CDR3 DNA sequence: TGTGCCAGCAGCTTAGAGAGCAGGGGAGGCTACGAGCAGTACTTC. This encodes CASSLESRGGYEQYF.

The table lists this clonotype with many counts. The chain couples TRBV6-6 to TRBJ2-7; possible D gene TRBD1, 6 bases. This CDR3 has 17 residues. CDR1 is MNHNY and CDR2 is SVGAGI in the germline V gene (reference sequence). The V and J ends lost 2 bases and 4 bases respectively, with 21 bases between them. The CDR3: CASSYTGSQGWEYEQYF. CDR3 nucleotide sequence: TGTGCCAGCAGTTACACGGGAAGCCAGGGGTGGGAGTACGAGCAGTACTTC.

The V and J genes are TRBV4-2 and TRBJ2-6, with 10 bases matching TRBD1. CDR3 length equals 16 residues. CDR1 is LGHNA and CDR2 is YNFKEQ in the germline V gene. With V trimmed by 4 bases and J by 6 bases, 6 bases remained unmatched. The CDR3 DNA reads as TGTGCCAGCAGCCGTCTCGACAGGGGGCAGGCCAACGTCCTGACTTTC. It is translated as CASSRLDRGQANVLTF.

This clonotype appeared a few times. The J gene is TRBJ2-7, the V gene TRBV4-3; TRBD2 matches at 7 bases. J was trimmed by 2 bases and V by 4 bases; bases with no gene match: 8. Germline CDR1 LGHNA, CDR2 YSLEER. The CDR3 sequence is 15 residues long. The CDR3 reads CASSLWEGKTYEQYF. CDR3 bases: TGCGCCAGCAGCCTCTGGGAGGGCAAAACCTACGAGCAGTACTTC.

The CDR3 here is CSAKAGTNEKLFF. The CDR3 bases are TGCAGTGCAAAGGCGGGGACTAATGAAAAACTGTTTTTT. V is TRBV20-1 and J is TRBJ1-4; D ambiguous. Between the trimmed V and J ends, which lost 6 bases and 2 bases, there was a span of 10 bases. The CDR3 contains 13 residues. Germline CDR1 and CDR2: DFQATT and SNEGSKA (reference sequence).

The rearrangement uses TRBV20-1 and TRBJ2-1; D remains unclear. This CDR3 contains 12 residues. Trimming took off 5 bases at V and 4 bases at J, with 9 bases between the two ends. Germline CDR1 DFQATT, CDR2 SNEGSKA (reference sequence). Here the CDR3 DNA reads TGCAGTGCTCCAGACAAGTACAATGAGCAGTTCTTC. Translated: CSAPDKYNEQFF.

This clonotype was seen a handful of times. J is TRBJ1-4 and V is TRBV7-3; D might be TRBD1 (6 bases). Germline V gene data show CDR1 as SGHTA and CDR2 as FQGTGA. The CDR3 has 18 amino acids. The germline V and J ends were trimmed by 5 bases and 2 bases, with 21 bases remaining between them. In DNA, the CDR3 is TGTGCCAGCAGCGCCCAGGGTAGATCGGGGGCGACTAATGAAAAACTGTTTTTT. It yields the protein CASSAQGRSGATNEKLFF. Variable domain in full (rest from reference TRBV7-3 and TRBJ1-4): GAGVSQTPSNKVTEKGKYVELRCDPISGHTALYWYRQSLGQGPEFLIYFQGTGAADDSGLPNDRFFAVRPEGSVSTLKIQRTERGDSAVYLCASSAQGRSGATNEKLFFGSGTQLSVL.

Note on this clonotype: Given a much more abundant clone one base away, this may be a read error. The gene calls are TRBV7-9 and TRBJ2-1, with D perhaps matching TRBD1 (5 bases). Germline CDR1 SEHNR, CDR2 FQNEAQ (reference sequence). The CDR3 sequence is 15 residues long. DNA for the CDR3: TGTGCCTGCAGCCAGGGCCACGGCTCCTACAATGAGCAGTTCTTC. It is translated as CACSQGHGSYNEQFF.

A few counts support this clonotype. The rearrangement links TRBV24-1 to TRBJ2-1; 8 bases align to TRBD1. The CDR3 has 17 amino acids. The V segment lost 4 bases and the J segment 6 bases; nucleotides outside the gene matches: 13. Germline loops: CDR1 KGHDR, CDR2 SFDVKD. This CDR3 reads CATSEPGQGALPNEQFF. CDR3 in DNA: TGTGCCACCAGTGAACCGGGGCAGGGGGCCCTTCCCAATGAGCAGTTCTTC.

This clonotype has ten or more counts. This chain uses TRBV6-6 with TRBJ1-1, with 9 bases aligning to TRBD1. Germline V gene sequence: CDR1 MNHNY, CDR2 SVGAGI (reference sequence). The V and J ends lost 0 bases and 3 bases, in that order; junction bases with no gene match: 5. The CDR3 totals 16 residues. CDR3 amino acids: CASSYSPGQGYTEAFF. As DNA, the CDR3 is TGTGCCAGCAGTTACTCCCCCGGACAGGGGTACACTGAAGCTTTCTTT.

This clonotype was seen a few times. The chain carries TRBV27 and TRBJ2-1; D may match TRBD1 or TRBD2 (6 bases each). This CDR3 is 12 amino acids long. Germline assignment: CDR1 MNHEY and CDR2 SMNVEV (reference sequence). The V end was cut by 3 bases, the J end by 10 bases, with 10 bases between. The CDR3 nucleotides read TGTGCCAGCAGTTTGGGGGGCGTGGAGCAGTTCTTC. Its protein is CASSLGGVEQFF.

This clonotype showed up just a few times. A much more abundant neighbour one base away suggests this may be a read error. This rearrangement joins TRBV6-5 to TRBJ2-1; 16 nucleotides line up with TRBD2. Per the germline V gene, CDR1 is MNHEY and CDR2 is SVGAGI. The CDR3 is 19 amino acids. CDR3 sequence (DNA): TGTACCAGCAGTTTTGGGACTAGCGGGAGGGAGGGCCCCTACAATGAGCAGTTCTTC. This gives the protein CTSSFGTSGREGPYNEQFF.

V gene TRBV28 combines with J gene TRBJ1-1; no clear D. Trimming cost V 8 bases and J 0 bases, with 13 bases left between them. Germline assignment: CDR1 MDHEN and CDR2 SYDVKM. This CDR3 is 14 amino acids long. DNA for the CDR3: TGTGCCAGCTGCTACCGGACCTTGAACACTGAAGCTTTCTTT. Its translation: CASCYRTLNTEAFF. The variable domain in full, completed from reference TRBV28 and TRBJ1-1, reads DVKVTQSSRYLVKRTGEKVFLECVQDMDHENMFWYRQDPGLGLRLIYFSYDVKMKEKGDIPEGYSVSREKKERFSLILESASTNQTSMYLCASCYRTLNTEAFFGQGTRLTVV.

The gene calls are TRBV12-3 or TRBV12-4 and TRBJ2-3; D is unresolved. The length of the CDR3 is 18 residues. Trimming took 5 bases from V and 2 from J, leaving 23 bases between them. The CDR3 here is CASSLPPKISIDTDTQYF. CDR3 sequence (DNA): TGTGCCAGCAGTCTCCCCCCCAAGATCTCGATCGACACAGATACGCAGTATTTT.

This clonotype has only one observation. The chain joins TRBV20-1 to TRBJ2-3; TRBD2 matches 16 bases. Germline V gene sequence: CDR1 DFQATT, CDR2 SNEGSKA (reference sequence). Losses at the gene ends were 3 bases for V and 1 base for J; bases not matched to a gene: 7. The CDR3 has 18 amino acids. For the CDR3, the DNA is TGCAGTGCTAGTGGGACTAGCGGGGGGGCCGGTGGCACAGATACGCAGTATTTT. The encoded protein is CSASGTSGGAGGTDTQYF.

Comment on this clonotype: A much larger clone is a single base away; this may be a read error. V gene TRBV6-6 combines with J gene TRBJ1-2; 8 bases line up with TRBD1. The CDR3 length is 14 residues. Germline CDR1 reads MNHNY; CDR2 reads SVGAGI (reference sequence). This CDR3 is CVSSYGQGTGGYTF. CDR3 DNA sequence: TGTGTCAGCAGTTACGGACAGGGAACAGGAGGCTACACCTTC.

The genes are TRBV4-3 and TRBJ2-1; D may be TRBD1 or TRBD2 (6 bases each). V lost 0 bases and J 7 bases, leaving 10 bases between the germline ends. CDR3 length: 14 residues. Germline assignment: CDR1 LGHNA and CDR2 YSLEER. The CDR3 here is CASSQDPGANEQFF. The CDR3 region has the DNA TGCGCCAGCAGCCAAGATCCGGGGGCGAATGAGCAGTTCTTC.